The 4 T cell receptor beta chains below were found in one sample sequenced in a study of blood T cell repertoires in COVID-19. Using immunoSEQ multiplex PCR, the repertoire was profiled, and TCRdb retains in-frame clones only, with some absent. Among 250,000 to 300,000 clones listed, 87% were seen once. Sequences were obtained from peripheral blood. These receptor sequences come from a woman aged 50 to 65 who had recovered from COVID-19.

Worth noting for this clone: At the DNA level, this CDR3 is encoded by other sequences in the same sample as well. The rearrangement joins TRBV27 to TRBJ1-5; no reliable D call. The CDR3 has 14 residues. Per germline, CDR1 MNHEY and CDR2 SMNVEV (reference sequence). V shed 3 bases and J shed 0 bases, with 6 bases lying between them. The CDR3 nucleotides are TGTGCCAGCAGTTTCCGCAGTAGCAATCAGCCCCAGCATTTT. Its translation: CASSFRSSNQPQHF.

In this sample, this clone turned up once. The CDR3 coding sequence is TGCGCCAGCTTCCGCGGCACTAGCACAGATACGCAGTATTTT. This sequence encodes CASFRGTSTDTQYF. The chain couples TRBV5-1 to TRBJ2-3; D not resolved. Trimming left V 7 bases short and J 0 bases short, with 12 bases between. Germline CDR1 is SGHRS and CDR2 is YFSETQ. This CDR3 is built from 14 residues.

This chain uses TRBV5-1 with TRBJ1-2; a possible D gene is TRBD1 (5 bases). Trimming took 0 bases from V and 8 from J, leaving 14 bases between them. This CDR3 region has 14 residues. Germline-derived CDR1 and CDR2 are SGHRS and YFSETQ. The CDR3 loop is CASSLVQGGRGYTF. CDR3 bases: TGCGCCAGCAGCTTGGTGCAGGGAGGACGAGGCTACACCTTC.

The genes are TRBV5-1 and TRBJ2-7, with 10 bases matching TRBD1. The CDR3 is 15 amino acids. Germline CDR1 reads SGHRS; CDR2 reads YFSETQ. J was trimmed by 0 bases and V by 5 bases; bases with no gene match: 5. CDR3 region: CASSRDRGHSYEQYF. CDR3 sequence (DNA): TGCGCCAGCAGTCGGGACAGGGGACACTCCTACGAGCAGTACTTC.